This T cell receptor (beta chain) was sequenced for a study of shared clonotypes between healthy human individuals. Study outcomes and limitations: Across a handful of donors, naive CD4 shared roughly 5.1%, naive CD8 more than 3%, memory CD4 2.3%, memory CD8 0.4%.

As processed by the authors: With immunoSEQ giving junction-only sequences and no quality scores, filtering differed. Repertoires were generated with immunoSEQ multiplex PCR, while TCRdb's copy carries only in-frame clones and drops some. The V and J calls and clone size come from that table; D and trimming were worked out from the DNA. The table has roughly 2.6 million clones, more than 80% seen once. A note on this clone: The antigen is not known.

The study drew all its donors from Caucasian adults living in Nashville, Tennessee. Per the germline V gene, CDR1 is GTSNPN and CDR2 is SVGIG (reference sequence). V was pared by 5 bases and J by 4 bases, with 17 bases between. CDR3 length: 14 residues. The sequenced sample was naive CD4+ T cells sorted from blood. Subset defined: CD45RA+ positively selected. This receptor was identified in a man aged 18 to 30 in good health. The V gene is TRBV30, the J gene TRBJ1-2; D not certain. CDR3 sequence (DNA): TGTGCCTGGGACCAGGAGAAGAAGGTCTATGGCTACACCTTC. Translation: CAWDQEKKVYGYTF.